This T cell receptor beta chain was profiled in a study of blood T cell repertoires in COVID-19. Study-wide background: Spain, Italy and the United States supplied samples that represented acute and convalescent COVID-19. Sources were T cells, B-cell-depleted T cells, or PBMCs; the material itself was cDNA or gDNA.

Trimming cost V 5 bases and J 8 bases; bases outside gene matches: 8. Germline lookup yields CDR1 SEHNR and CDR2 FQNEAQ (reference sequence). This CDR3 spans 13 amino acids. Study processing details: Scientists estimated how many nucleated cells there were by amplifying reference gene primers. Data came from immunoSEQ multiplex PCR; TCRdb stores just in-frame clones and leaves some out. V and J calls and clone size are copied from that table; D and trimming were computed from the DNA. The profile covers a few hundred thousand clones, with around 84% appearing a single time and around 18% taken by the ten largest.

The V and J genes are TRBV7-9 and TRBJ1-1, with 7 bases aligning to TRBD1. The sequenced sample was peripheral blood. The TCR was taken from a woman over 75 with active or convalescent COVID-19. CDR3 loop: CASSPDRMIEAFF. Here the CDR3 DNA reads TGTGCCAGCAGCCCGGACAGGATGATCGAAGCTTTCTTT.